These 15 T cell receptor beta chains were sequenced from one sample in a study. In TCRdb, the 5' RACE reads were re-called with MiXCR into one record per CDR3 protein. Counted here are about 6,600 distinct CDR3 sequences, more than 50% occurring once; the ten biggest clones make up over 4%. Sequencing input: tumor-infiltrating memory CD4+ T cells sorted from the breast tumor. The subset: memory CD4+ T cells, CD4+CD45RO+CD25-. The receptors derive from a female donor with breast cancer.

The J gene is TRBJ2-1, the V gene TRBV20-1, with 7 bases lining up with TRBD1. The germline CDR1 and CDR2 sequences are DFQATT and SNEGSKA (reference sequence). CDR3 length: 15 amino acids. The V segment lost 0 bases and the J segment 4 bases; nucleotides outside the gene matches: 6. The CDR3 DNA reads TGCAGTGCTAGAGACCGGGACAGACTTTACAATGAGCAGTTCTTC. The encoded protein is CSARDRDRLYNEQFF.

CDR3 nucleotide sequence: TGCAGCGCCGCCACTAGCGGTGGGGAGCTGTTTTTT. It is translated as CSAATSGGELFF. V is TRBV29-1 and J is TRBJ2-2, with 8 nucleotides matching TRBD2. The V segment lost 7 bases and the J segment 8 bases; nucleotides outside the gene matches: 6. The V gene's germline CDR1 is SQVTM and CDR2 ANQGSEA. The CDR3 totals 12 residues.

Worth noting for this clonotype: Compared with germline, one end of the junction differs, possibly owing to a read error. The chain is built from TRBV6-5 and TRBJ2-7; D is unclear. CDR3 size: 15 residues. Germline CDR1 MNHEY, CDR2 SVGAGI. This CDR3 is CASSSGLRTSYEKYF. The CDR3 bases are TGTGCCAGCAGTTCCGGTTTGAGGACGTCCTACGAGAAGTACTTC.

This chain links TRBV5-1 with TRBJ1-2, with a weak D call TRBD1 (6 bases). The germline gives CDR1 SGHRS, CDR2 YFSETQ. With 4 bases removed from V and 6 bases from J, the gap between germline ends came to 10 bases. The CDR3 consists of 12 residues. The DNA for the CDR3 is TGCGCCAGCAGCGCTAACAGGGATGGCTACACCTTC. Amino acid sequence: CASSANRDGYTF.

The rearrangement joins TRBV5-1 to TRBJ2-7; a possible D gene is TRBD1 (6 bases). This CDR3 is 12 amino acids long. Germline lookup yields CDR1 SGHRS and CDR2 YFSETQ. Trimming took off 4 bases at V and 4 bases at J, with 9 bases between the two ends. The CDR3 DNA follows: TGCGCCAGCAGCGAGGACAGATACGAGCAGTACTTC. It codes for CASSEDRYEQYF.

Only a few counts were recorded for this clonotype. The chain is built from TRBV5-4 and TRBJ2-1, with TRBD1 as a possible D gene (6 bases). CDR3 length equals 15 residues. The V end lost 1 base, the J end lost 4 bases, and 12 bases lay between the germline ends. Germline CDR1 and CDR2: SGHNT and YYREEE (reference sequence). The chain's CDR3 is CASSLFGTSYNEQFF. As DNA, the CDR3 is TGTGCCAGCAGCTTGTTCGGGACAAGTTACAATGAGCAGTTCTTC.

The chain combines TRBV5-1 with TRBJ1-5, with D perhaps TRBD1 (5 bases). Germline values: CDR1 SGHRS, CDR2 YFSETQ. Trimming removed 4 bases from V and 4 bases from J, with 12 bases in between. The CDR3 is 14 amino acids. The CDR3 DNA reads TGCGCCAGCAGCCCGGTGGCAGGGAATCAGCCCCAGCATTTT. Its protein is CASSPVAGNQPQHF.

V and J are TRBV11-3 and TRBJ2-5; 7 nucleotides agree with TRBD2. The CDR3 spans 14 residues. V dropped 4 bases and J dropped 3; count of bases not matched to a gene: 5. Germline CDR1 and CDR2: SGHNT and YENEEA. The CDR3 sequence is CASSSGLAEETQYF. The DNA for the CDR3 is TGTGCCAGCAGCTCCGGTCTAGCGGAAGAGACCCAGTACTTC.

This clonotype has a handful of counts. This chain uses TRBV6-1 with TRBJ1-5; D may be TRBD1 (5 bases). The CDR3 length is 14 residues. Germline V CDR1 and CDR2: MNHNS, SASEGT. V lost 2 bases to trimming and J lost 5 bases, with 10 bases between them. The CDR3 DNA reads TGTGCCAGCAGTGAAAGGGGCTTAGATCAGCCCCAGCATTTT. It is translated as CASSERGLDQPQHF.

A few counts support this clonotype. The CDR3 DNA reads as TGCAGTGCTGTCTCCTTACTAGCGGCGGGCCGCAATGAGCAGTTCTTC. Its protein product is CSAVSLLAAGRNEQFF. The chain recombines TRBV20-1 with TRBJ2-1; 8 nucleotides align to TRBD2. V shed 5 bases, J shed 6 bases, and the junction held 15 bases outside the gene matches. Germline CDR1 reads DFQATT; CDR2 reads SNEGSKA (reference sequence). The CDR3 has 16 amino acids.

This CDR3 is CASSLRLASDTQYF. Written as DNA, the CDR3 is TGTGCCAGCAGCTTAAGACTAGCATCAGATACGCAGTATTTT. This chain connects TRBV7-2 to TRBJ2-3; 7 bases fit TRBD2. Losses at the gene ends were 2 bases for V and 4 bases for J; bases not matched to a gene: 3. The germline V gene has CDR1 SGHTA and CDR2 FQGNSA. CDR3 size: 14 residues.

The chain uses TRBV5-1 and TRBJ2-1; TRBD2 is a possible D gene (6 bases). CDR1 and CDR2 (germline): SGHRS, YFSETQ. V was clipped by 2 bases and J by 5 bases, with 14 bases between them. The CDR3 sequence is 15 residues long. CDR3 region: CASSLFGGKNNEQFF. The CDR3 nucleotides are TGCGCCAGCAGCTTATTTGGCGGGAAAAACAATGAGCAGTTCTTC.

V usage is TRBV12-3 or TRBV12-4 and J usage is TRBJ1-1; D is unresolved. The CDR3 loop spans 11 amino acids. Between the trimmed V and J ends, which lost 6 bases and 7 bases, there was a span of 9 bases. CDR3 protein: CASSLRDEAFF. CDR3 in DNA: TGTGCCAGCAGCCTGCGGGATGAAGCTTTCTTT.

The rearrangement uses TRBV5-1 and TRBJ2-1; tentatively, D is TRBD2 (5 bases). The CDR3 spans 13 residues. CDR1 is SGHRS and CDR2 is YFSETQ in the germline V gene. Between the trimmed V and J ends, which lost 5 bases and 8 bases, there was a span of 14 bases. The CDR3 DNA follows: TGCGCCAGCAGGCCGGACTTGGCTCATGAGCAGTTCTTC. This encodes CASRPDLAHEQFF.

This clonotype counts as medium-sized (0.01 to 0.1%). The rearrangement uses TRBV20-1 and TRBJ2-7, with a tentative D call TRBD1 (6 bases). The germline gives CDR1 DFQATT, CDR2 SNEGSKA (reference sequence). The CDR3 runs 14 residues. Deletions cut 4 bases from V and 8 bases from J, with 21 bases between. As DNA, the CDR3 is TGCAGTGCTAATGGACAGCTACGTCCGGGGAAGCAGTACTTC. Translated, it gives CSANGQLRPGKQYF.